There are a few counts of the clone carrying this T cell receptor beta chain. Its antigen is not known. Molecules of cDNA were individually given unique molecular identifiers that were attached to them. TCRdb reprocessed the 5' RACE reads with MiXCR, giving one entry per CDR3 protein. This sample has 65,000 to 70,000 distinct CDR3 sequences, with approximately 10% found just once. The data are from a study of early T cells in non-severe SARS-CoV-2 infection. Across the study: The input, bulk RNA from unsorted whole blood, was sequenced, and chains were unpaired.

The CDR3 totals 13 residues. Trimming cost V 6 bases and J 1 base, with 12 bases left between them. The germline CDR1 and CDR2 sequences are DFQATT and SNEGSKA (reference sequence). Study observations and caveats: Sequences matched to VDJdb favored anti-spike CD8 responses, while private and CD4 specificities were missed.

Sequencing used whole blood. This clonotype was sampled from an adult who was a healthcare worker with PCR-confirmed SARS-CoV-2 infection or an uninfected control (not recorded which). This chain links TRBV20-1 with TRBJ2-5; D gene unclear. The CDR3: CSARRSVQETQYF. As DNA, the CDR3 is TGCAGTGCACGACGGTCCGTCCAAGAGACCCAGTACTTC.